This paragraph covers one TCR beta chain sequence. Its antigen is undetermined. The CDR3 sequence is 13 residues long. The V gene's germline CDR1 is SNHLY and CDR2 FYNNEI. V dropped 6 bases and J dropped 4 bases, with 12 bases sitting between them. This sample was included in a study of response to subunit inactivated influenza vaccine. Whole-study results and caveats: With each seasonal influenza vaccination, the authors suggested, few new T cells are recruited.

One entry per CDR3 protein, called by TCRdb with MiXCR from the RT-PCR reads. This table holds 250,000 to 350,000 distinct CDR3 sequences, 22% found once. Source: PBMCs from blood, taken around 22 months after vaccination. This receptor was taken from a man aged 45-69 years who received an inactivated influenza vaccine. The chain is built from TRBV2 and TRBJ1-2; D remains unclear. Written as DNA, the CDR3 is TGTGCCAGCAGGGCGGCCGTCTTCTATGGCTACACCTTC. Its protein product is CASRAAVFYGYTF.